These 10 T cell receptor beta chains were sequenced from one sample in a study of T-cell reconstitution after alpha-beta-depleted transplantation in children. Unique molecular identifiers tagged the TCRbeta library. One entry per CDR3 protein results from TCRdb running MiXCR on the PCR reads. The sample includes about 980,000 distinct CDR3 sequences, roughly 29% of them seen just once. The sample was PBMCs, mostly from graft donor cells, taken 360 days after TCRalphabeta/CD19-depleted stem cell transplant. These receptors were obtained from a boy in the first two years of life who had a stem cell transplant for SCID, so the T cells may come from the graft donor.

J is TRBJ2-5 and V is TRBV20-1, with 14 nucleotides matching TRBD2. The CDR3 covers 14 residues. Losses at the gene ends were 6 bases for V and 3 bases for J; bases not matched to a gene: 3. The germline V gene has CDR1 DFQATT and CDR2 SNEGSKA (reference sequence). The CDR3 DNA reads TGCAGTGCGCGGACTAGCGGGAGGAAAGAGACCCAGTACTTC. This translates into CSARTSGRKETQYF.

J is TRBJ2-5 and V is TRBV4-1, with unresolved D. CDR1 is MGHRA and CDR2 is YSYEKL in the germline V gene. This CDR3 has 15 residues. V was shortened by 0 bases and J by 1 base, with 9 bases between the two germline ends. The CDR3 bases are TGCGCCAGCAGCCAAGATGTGGCTACCCAAGAGACCCAGTACTTC. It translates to CASSQDVATQETQYF.

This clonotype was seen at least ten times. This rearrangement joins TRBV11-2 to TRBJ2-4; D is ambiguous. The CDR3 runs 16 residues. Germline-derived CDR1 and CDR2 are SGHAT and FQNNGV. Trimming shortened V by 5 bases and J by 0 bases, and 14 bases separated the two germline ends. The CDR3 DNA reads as TGTGCCAGCAGCCCACGGGCACAGATAGCCAAAAACATTCAGTACTTC. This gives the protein CASSPRAQIAKNIQYF.

The CDR3 nucleotides read TGTGCCAGCAGCGGACAGGGGGCCTTCGGGGAGCTGTTTTTT. Translation: CASSGQGAFGELFF. The chain employs TRBV7-3 and TRBJ2-2; 11 bases are a match to TRBD1. Germline CDR1 and CDR2: SGHTA and FQGTGA. The CDR3 consists of 14 residues. Losses at the gene ends were 5 bases for V and 7 bases for J; bases not matched to a gene: 3.

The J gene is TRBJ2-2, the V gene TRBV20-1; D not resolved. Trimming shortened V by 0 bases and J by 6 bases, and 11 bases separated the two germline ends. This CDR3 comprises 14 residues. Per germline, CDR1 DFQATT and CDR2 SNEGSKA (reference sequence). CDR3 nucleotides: TGCAGTGCTAGAGATTTTGGGGTGGCCGGGGAGCTGTTTTTT. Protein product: CSARDFGVAGELFF.

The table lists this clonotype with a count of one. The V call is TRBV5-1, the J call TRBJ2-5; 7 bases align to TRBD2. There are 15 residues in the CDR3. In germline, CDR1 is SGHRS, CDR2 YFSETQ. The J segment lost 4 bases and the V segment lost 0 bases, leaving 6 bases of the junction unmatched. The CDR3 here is CASSLGTGRAETQYF. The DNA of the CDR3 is TGCGCCAGCAGCTTGGGCACGGGGAGGGCAGAGACCCAGTACTTC. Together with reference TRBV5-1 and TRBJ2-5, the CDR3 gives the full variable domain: KAGVTQTPRYLIKTRGQQVTLSCSPISGHRSVSWYQQTPGQGLQFLFEYFSETQRNKGNFPGRFSGRQFSNSRSEMNVSTLELGDSALYLCASSLGTGRAETQYFGPGTRLLVL.

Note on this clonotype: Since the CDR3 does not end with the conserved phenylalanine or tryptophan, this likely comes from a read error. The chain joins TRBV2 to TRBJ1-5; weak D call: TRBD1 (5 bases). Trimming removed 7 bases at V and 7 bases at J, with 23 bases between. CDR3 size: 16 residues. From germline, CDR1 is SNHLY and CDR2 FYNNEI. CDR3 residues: CASNRWRGKARQPQHS. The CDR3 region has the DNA TGTGCCAGCAATCGTTGGCGGGGGAAGGCGAGGCAGCCCCAGCATTCT.

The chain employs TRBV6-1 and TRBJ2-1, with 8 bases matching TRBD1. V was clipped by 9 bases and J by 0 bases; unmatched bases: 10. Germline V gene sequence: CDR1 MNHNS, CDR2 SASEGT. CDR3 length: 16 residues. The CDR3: CASGRGLGSSYNEQFF. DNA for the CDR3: TGTGCCAGTGGCAGGGGGCTTGGAAGCTCCTACAATGAGCAGTTCTTC.

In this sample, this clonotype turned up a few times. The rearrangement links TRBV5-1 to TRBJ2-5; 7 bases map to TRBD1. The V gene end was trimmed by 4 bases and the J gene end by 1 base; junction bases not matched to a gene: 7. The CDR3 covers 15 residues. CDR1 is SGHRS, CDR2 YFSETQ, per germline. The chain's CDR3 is CASSTGTALQETQYF. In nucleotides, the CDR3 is TGCGCCAGCAGCACCGGGACAGCCCTCCAAGAGACCCAGTACTTC.

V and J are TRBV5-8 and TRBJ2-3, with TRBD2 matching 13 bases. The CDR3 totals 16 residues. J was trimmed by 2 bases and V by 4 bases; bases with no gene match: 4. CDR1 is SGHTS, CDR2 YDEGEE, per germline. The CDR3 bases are TGTGCCAGCAGCACGGGACTAGCGGGGTACACAGATACGCAGTATTTT. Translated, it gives CASSTGLAGYTDTQYF.